This note documents a single TCR beta chain sequence. Its antigen is as yet unknown. Primers for the PCR totalled 60 Vbeta and 13 Jbeta. As originally analysed: An analysis performed later counted roughly 80 million unique TCR beta chains (roughly 11 million of them shared). TCRdb keeps only in-frame clones here, not all; method: immunoSEQ multiplex PCR. The V and J calls and clone size were taken over from that table, and D and trimming were inferred from the DNA. This table holds over 130,000 clones, around 82% found once. This sample is part of a study of cytomegalovirus exposure and HLA in healthy donors. General study points: Looking again later, the authors saw that most CMV-associated TCR beta chains seemed HLA-restricted. In a later analysis, parvovirus B19, influenza, CMV and Epstein-Barr virus appeared linked to several top co-occurrence clusters.

Germline CDR1 and CDR2: MDHEN and SYDVKM. This CDR3 region has 12 residues. V lost 3 bases, J lost 8 bases, and 10 bases lay in between. Sequencing was performed on PBMCs. The TCR was taken from a woman in her thirties or forties in good health and CMV-seropositive. This chain joins TRBV28 and TRBJ1-2, with no clear D. Here the CDR3 reads CASSLAHRGYTF. CDR3 nucleotide sequence: TGTGCCAGCAGTTTGGCCCACAGAGGCTACACCTTC.